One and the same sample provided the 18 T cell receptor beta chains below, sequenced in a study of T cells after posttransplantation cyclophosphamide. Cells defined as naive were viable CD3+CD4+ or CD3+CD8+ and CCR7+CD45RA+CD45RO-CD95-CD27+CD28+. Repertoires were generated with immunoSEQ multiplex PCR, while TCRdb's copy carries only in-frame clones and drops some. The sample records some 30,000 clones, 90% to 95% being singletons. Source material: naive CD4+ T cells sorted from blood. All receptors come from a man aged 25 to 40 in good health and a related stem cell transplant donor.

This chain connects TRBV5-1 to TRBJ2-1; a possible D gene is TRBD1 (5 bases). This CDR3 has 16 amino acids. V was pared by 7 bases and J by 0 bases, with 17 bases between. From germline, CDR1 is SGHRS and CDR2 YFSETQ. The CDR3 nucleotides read TGCGCCAGCGGCCCCTGGGGCACAAGCTCCTACAATGAGCAGTTCTTC. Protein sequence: CASGPWGTSSYNEQFF.

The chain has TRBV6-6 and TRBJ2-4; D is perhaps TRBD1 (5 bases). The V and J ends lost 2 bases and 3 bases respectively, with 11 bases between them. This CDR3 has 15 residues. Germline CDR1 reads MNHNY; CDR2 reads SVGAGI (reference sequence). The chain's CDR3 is CASSYDRMGKNIQYF. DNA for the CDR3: TGTGCCAGCAGTTACGACAGAATGGGCAAAAACATTCAGTACTTC.

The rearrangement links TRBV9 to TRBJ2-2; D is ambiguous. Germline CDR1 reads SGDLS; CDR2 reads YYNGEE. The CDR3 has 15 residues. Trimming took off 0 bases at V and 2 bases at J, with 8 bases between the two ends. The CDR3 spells CASSVGQINTGELFF. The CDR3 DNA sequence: TGTGCCAGCAGCGTAGGCCAGATCAACACCGGGGAGCTGTTTTTT.

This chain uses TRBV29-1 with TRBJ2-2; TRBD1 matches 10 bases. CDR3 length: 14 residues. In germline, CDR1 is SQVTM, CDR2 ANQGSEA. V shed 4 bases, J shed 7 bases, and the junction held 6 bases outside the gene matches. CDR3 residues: CSVARQGAGGELFF. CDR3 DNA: TGCAGCGTTGCTCGACAGGGGGCTGGCGGGGAGCTGTTTTTT.

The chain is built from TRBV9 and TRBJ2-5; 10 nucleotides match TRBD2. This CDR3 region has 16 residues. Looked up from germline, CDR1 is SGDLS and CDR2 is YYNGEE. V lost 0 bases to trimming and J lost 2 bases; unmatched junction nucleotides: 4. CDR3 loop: CASSVELSGGQETQYF. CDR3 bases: TGTGCCAGCAGCGTAGAGCTTAGCGGGGGGCAAGAGACCCAGTACTTC.

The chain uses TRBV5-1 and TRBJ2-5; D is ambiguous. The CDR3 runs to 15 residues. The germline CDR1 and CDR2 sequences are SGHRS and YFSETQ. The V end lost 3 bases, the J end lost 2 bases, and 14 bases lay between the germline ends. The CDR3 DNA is TGCGCCAGCAGCTCCCCCCGGGTAGGACAAGAGACCCAGTACTTC. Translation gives CASSSPRVGQETQYF.

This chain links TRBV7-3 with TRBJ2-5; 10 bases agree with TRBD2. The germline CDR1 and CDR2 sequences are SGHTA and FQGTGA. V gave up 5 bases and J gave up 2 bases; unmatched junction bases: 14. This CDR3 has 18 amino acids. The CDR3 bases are TGTGCCAGCAGCCAGTCCCAAGCGGGGGGGCGGTGGCAAGAGACCCAGTACTTC. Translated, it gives CASSQSQAGGRWQETQYF.

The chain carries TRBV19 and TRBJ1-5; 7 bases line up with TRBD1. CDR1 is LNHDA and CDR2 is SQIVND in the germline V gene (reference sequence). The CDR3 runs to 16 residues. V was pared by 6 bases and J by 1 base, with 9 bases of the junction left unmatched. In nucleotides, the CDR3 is TGTGCCAGTAGGACGACAGGGACGTCGAGCAATCAGCCCCAGCATTTT. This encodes CASRTTGTSSNQPQHF.

CDR3 nucleotide sequence: TGTGCCAGCAGCCCACAGGGCCGAACTCGGTATTCCCCTGGAAACACCATATATTTT. Residues: CASSPQGRTRYSPGNTIYF. This chain links TRBV7-8 with TRBJ1-3, with D possibly being TRBD1 (6 bases). The germline CDR1 and CDR2 sequences are SGHVS and FQNEAQ. V lost 5 bases, J lost 2 bases, and 25 bases lay in between. The CDR3 loop spans 19 amino acids.

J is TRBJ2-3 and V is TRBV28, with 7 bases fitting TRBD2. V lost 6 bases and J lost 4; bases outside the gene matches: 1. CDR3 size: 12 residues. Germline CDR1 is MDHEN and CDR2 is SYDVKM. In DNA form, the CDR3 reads TGTGCCAGCAGAGGGAGGGCAGATACGCAGTATTTT. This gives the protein CASRGRADTQYF.

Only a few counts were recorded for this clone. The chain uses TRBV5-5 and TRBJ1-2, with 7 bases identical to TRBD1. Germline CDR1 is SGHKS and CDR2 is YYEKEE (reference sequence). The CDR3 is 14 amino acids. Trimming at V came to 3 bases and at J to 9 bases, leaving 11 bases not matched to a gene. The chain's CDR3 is CASSYDRDRGSYTF. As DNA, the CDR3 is TGTGCCAGCAGCTATGACAGGGATAGGGGTAGCTACACCTTC.

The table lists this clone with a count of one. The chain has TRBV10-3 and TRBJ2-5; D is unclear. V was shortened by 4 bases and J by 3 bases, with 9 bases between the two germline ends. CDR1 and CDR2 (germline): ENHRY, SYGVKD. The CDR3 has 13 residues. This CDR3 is CAISGVTKETQYF. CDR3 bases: TGTGCCATCAGTGGTGTCACAAAAGAGACCCAGTACTTC.

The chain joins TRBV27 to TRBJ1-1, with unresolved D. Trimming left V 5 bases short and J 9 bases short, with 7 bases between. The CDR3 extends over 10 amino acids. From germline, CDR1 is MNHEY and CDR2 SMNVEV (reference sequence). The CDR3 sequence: CASSQSKAFF. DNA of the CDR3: TGTGCCAGCAGTCAAAGCAAAGCTTTCTTT.

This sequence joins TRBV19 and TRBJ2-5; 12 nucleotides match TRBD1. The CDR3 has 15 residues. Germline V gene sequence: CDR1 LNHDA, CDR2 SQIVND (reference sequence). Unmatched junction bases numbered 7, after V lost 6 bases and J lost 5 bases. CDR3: CASSKGTGGRETQYF. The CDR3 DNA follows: TGTGCCAGTAGCAAGGGGACAGGGGGCAGGGAGACCCAGTACTTC. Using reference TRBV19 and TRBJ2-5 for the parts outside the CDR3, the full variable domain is DGGITQSPKYLFRKEGQNVTLSCEQNLNHDAMYWYRQDPGQGLRLIYYSQIVNDFQKGDIAEGYSVSREKKESFPLTVTSAQKNPTAFYLCASSKGTGGRETQYFGPGTRLLVL.

CDR3 in DNA: TGTGCCATCAAATCCGGGACAGGGGTCCACGAGCAGTACTTC. This codes for CAIKSGTGVHEQYF. The J gene is TRBJ2-7, the V gene TRBV10-3; TRBD1 matches at 10 bases. The CDR3 covers 14 residues. V gave up 7 bases and J gave up 5 bases; unmatched junction bases: 8. The germline V gene has CDR1 ENHRY and CDR2 SYGVKD.

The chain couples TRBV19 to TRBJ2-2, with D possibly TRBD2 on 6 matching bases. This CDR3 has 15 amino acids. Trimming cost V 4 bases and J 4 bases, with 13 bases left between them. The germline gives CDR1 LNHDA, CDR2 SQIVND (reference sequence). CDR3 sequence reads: CASSNAGFSTGELFF. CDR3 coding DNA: TGTGCCAGTAGTAACGCGGGATTTAGCACCGGGGAGCTGTTTTTT.

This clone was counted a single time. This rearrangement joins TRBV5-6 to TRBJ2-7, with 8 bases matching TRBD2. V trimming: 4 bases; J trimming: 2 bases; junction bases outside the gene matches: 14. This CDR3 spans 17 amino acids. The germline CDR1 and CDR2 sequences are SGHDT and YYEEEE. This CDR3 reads CASSPALGRGVTYEQYF. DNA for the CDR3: TGTGCCAGCAGCCCCGCGTTAGGGCGGGGGGTTACCTACGAGCAGTACTTC.

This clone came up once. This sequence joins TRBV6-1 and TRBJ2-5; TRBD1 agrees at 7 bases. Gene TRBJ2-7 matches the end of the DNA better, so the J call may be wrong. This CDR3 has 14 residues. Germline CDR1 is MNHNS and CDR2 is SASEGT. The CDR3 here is CASSEYRGSDEQYF. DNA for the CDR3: TGTGCCAGCAGTGAGTACAGGGGAAGTGACGAGCAGTACTTC.